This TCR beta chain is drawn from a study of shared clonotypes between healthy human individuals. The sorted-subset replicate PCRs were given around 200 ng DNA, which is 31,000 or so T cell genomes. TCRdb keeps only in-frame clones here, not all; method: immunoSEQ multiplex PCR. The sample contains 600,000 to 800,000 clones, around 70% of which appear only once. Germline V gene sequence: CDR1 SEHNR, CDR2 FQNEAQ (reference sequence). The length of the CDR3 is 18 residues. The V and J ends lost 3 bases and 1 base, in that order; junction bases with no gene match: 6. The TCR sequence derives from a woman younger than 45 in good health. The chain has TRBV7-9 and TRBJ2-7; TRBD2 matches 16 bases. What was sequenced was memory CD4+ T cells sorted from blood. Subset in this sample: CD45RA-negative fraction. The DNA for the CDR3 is TGTGCCAGCAGCTTCGGGACTAGCGGGAGGGCCCCATCCTACGAGCAGTACTTC. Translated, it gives CASSFGTSGRAPSYEQYF.